This entry lists 28 T cell receptor beta chains sequenced from one sample in a study of OX40 agonist ivuxolimab in advanced cancers. Libraries were prepared by immunoSEQ multiplex PCR; TCRdb keeps only in-frame clonotypes and omits some of them. The sample shows about 66,000 clones, roughly four fifths of them seen only once. Sequenced material: CD4+ or CD8+ T cells sorted from blood, taken in a trial of the OX40 agonist ivuxolimab. These receptors were taken from an adult with an advanced solid tumor such as melanoma, head and neck, liver or kidney cancer.

The chain uses TRBV9 and TRBJ1-1; TRBD1 aligns across 12 bases. This CDR3 region has 13 residues. Germline V gene lookup returns CDR1 SGDLS and CDR2 YYNGEE. V dropped 3 bases and J dropped 11; count of bases not matched to a gene: 5. Here the CDR3 DNA reads TGTGCCAGCAGCGCCGGGACAGGGGGCTTTGCTTTCTTT. This sequence encodes CASSAGTGGFAFF.

The rearrangement uses TRBV28 and TRBJ1-5; no reliable D call. Germline CDR1 is MDHEN and CDR2 is SYDVKM. The CDR3 spans 12 residues. Trimming removed 5 bases from V and 0 bases from J, with 2 bases in between. Here the CDR3 reads CASSDSNQPQHF. As DNA, the CDR3 is TGTGCCAGCAGTGATAGCAATCAGCCCCAGCATTTT.

The chain has TRBV5-3 and TRBJ2-5; 9 nucleotides line up with TRBD1. TRBV5-3 is labeled an ORF, and its function is uncertain. V was clipped by 8 bases and J by 0 bases; unmatched bases: 8. CDR3 length: 15 amino acids. CDR3: CASKTGQGNQETQYF. CDR3 in DNA: TGTGCCAGTAAAACAGGACAGGGGAACCAAGAGACCCAGTACTTC.

The chain links TRBV6-1 to TRBJ2-5, with no clear D. This CDR3 has 16 amino acids. From germline, CDR1 is MNHNS and CDR2 SASEGT. With 2 bases removed from V and 2 bases from J, the gap between germline ends came to 15 bases. Written as DNA, the CDR3 is TGTGCCAGCAGTGAAAGTTTATGGATCGAACAAGAGACCCAGTACTTC. Protein sequence: CASSESLWIEQETQYF.

This chain links TRBV28 with TRBJ2-7; D perhaps matches TRBD2 (5 bases). The CDR3 runs 12 residues. CDR1 MDHEN and CDR2 SYDVKM come from the germline V gene. V dropped 5 bases and J dropped 5 bases, with 10 bases sitting between them. Written as DNA, the CDR3 is TGTGCCAGCAGTCTCCCGAGGGACGAGCAGTACTTC. Translating gives CASSLPRDEQYF.

The chain links TRBV2 to TRBJ2-2, with TRBD1 as a possible D gene (6 bases). This CDR3 region has 14 residues. The germline V gene has CDR1 SNHLY and CDR2 FYNNEI. The ends were cut back, 4 bases at V and 6 bases at J, with 12 bases in the middle. Written as DNA, the CDR3 is TGTGCCAGCAGTGTCTTAGGGACATCCGGGGAGCTGTTTTTT. Translating it yields CASSVLGTSGELFF.

This clone showed up just a few times. The V call is TRBV5-1, the J call TRBJ1-2, with TRBD1 as a possible D gene (6 bases). The ends were cut back, 4 bases at V and 1 base at J, with 11 bases in the middle. The CDR3 totals 14 residues. The germline V gene has CDR1 SGHRS and CDR2 YFSETQ. CDR3 loop: CASSPGHDNYGYTF. The DNA for the CDR3 is TGCGCCAGCAGCCCGGGACACGATAACTATGGCTACACCTTC.

The chain joins TRBV4-1 to TRBJ1-5; D remains unclear. There are 13 residues in the CDR3. The germline CDR1 and CDR2 sequences are MGHRA and YSYEKL. The V and J ends lost 0 bases and 5 bases respectively, with 5 bases between them. The CDR3 protein is CASSQERDQPQHF. In DNA, the CDR3 is TGCGCCAGCAGCCAAGAAAGGGATCAGCCCCAGCATTTT.

The CDR3 sequence: CAWRRGPSTEAFF. The CDR3 nucleotides read TGTGCCTGGAGGCGGGGGCCGAGCACTGAAGCTTTCTTT. J is TRBJ1-1 and V is TRBV30; D perhaps matches TRBD1 (6 bases). V was trimmed by 3 bases and J by 4 bases, leaving 12 bases between them. From germline, CDR1 is GTSNPN and CDR2 SVGIG (reference sequence). The CDR3 is 13 residues long. Full variable domain (remainder filled in from reference TRBV30 and TRBJ1-1): SQTIHQWPATLVQPVGSPLSLECTVEGTSNPNLYWYRQAAGRGLQLLFYSVGIGQISSEVPQNLSASRPQDRQFILSSKKLLLSDSGFYLCAWRRGPSTEAFFGQGTRLTVV.

The chain recombines TRBV30 with TRBJ1-6; D not certain. The V gene lost 4 bases and the J gene lost 10 bases, with 11 bases spanning the gap. Per the germline V gene, CDR1 is GTSNPN and CDR2 is SVGIG (reference sequence). The CDR3 extends over 12 amino acids. The CDR3 nucleotides read TGTGCCTGGAAGCAGGTTGGCTCACCCCTCCACTTT. As protein: CAWKQVGSPLHF.

The rearrangement joins TRBV19 to TRBJ2-5; D is possibly TRBD1 (6 bases). V lost 5 bases and J lost 5, with 15 bases in between. The CDR3 has 14 amino acids. Germline V gene sequence: CDR1 LNHDA, CDR2 SQIVND (reference sequence). Here the CDR3 reads CASSGDTGRETQYF. CDR3 nucleotides: TGTGCCAGTAGTGGCGATACAGGGCGTGAGACCCAGTACTTC.

This chain joins TRBV29-1 and TRBJ2-1, with 11 bases aligning to TRBD2. Germline-derived CDR1 and CDR2 are SQVTM and ANQGSEA. The CDR3 is 14 amino acids. The V gene end was trimmed by 7 bases and the J gene end by 6 bases; junction bases not matched to a gene: 8. The CDR3 sequence is CSAGTSGYLNEQFF. CDR3 bases: TGCAGCGCCGGGACTAGCGGATACCTCAATGAGCAGTTCTTC.

The chain links TRBV6-1 to TRBJ1-5; D remains ambiguous. Trimming removed 2 bases from V and 5 bases from J, with 10 bases in between. Looked up from germline, CDR1 is MNHNS and CDR2 is SASEGT. This CDR3 contains 14 residues. The CDR3 region is CASSEYYKDQPQHF. For the CDR3, the DNA is TGTGCCAGCAGTGAATATTATAAGGATCAGCCCCAGCATTTT.

This rearrangement joins TRBV2 to TRBJ1-1, with D unclear. This CDR3 contains 11 residues. Germline-derived CDR1 and CDR2 are SNHLY and FYNNEI. V dropped 6 bases and J dropped 7 bases, with 9 bases sitting between them. Here the CDR3 DNA reads TGTGCCAGCAGAGGAGACATTGAAGCTTTCTTT. The encoded protein is CASRGDIEAFF.

The chain recombines TRBV5-6 with TRBJ2-7; 8 nucleotides agree with TRBD1. After removal of 6 bases from V and 2 bases from J, the junction contained 10 bases not matched to a gene. This CDR3 comprises 15 residues. The germline gives CDR1 SGHDT, CDR2 YYEEEE. CDR3 amino acids: CASTQPGQETYEQYF. CDR3 DNA: TGTGCCAGCACCCAACCGGGACAGGAGACCTACGAGCAGTACTTC.

The chain is built from TRBV4-1 and TRBJ2-2; perhaps TRBD2 as D (6 bases). This CDR3 is built from 15 residues. Germline values: CDR1 MGHRA, CDR2 YSYEKL. The V gene lost 4 bases and the J gene lost 0 bases, with 9 bases spanning the gap. The CDR3 DNA follows: TGCGCCAGCAGCCGCGGGGCAGCGAACACCGGGGAGCTGTTTTTT. Translated, it gives CASSRGAANTGELFF.

This chain joins TRBV29-1 and TRBJ2-1, with 9 nucleotides matching TRBD2. This CDR3 is built from 13 residues. Germline values: CDR1 SQVTM, CDR2 ANQGSEA. J was trimmed by 11 bases and V by 2 bases; bases with no gene match: 7. As DNA, the CDR3 is TGCAGCGTTGAACCGCCTAGCGGGGCAAAGCAGTTCTTC. Translated, it gives CSVEPPSGAKQFF.

The J gene is TRBJ2-1, the V gene TRBV13, with D possibly matching TRBD2 (6 bases). This CDR3 is built from 15 residues. The V and J ends lost 5 bases and 8 bases respectively, with 19 bases between them. The germline V gene has CDR1 PRHDT and CDR2 FYEKMQ (reference sequence). The CDR3 protein is CASSPRGLPIDEQFF. CDR3 sequence (DNA): TGTGCCAGCAGCCCACGGGGACTGCCCATTGATGAGCAGTTCTTC.

V and J are TRBV5-4 and TRBJ1-3; D remains ambiguous. Germline V gene lookup returns CDR1 SGHNT and CDR2 YYREEE (reference sequence). Trimming removed 4 bases from V and 1 base from J, with 18 bases in between. The CDR3 loop spans 17 amino acids. The CDR3 is CASSPEVGVFSGNTIYF. As DNA, the CDR3 is TGTGCCAGCAGCCCAGAAGTCGGGGTTTTTTCTGGAAACACCATATATTTT.

The gene calls are TRBV11-3 and TRBJ2-1; D unclear. CDR1 and CDR2 (germline): SGHNT, YENEEA. With 5 bases removed from V and 9 bases from J, the gap between germline ends came to 11 bases. This CDR3 has 12 amino acids. The CDR3 DNA reads as TGTGCCAGCAGCCCTGGGGTCAGTGAGCAGTTCTTC. Its protein is CASSPGVSEQFF.

The chain recombines TRBV5-1 with TRBJ2-3; TRBD2 aligns across 11 bases. The CDR3 runs to 17 residues. With 0 bases clipped from V and 2 bases from J, the junction kept 5 bases outside the gene matches. Germline CDR1 and CDR2: SGHRS and YFSETQ. CDR3 sequence reads: CASSLATTSGNTDTQYF. CDR3 nucleotides: TGCGCCAGCAGCTTGGCTACGACTAGCGGGAACACAGATACGCAGTATTTT.

The chain links TRBV7-3 to TRBJ2-7; 9 bases are shared with TRBD2. CDR3 length: 15 residues. The J segment lost 6 bases and the V segment lost 5 bases, leaving 11 bases of the junction unmatched. Germline CDR1 reads SGHTA; CDR2 reads FQGTGA. CDR3 residues: CASSPLAGAVAEQYF. The CDR3 DNA reads as TGTGCCAGCAGCCCTTTAGCGGGAGCAGTCGCCGAGCAGTACTTC.

This clone appeared a few times. The chain recombines TRBV5-1 with TRBJ2-2, with a tentative D call TRBD2 (5 bases). Germline V gives CDR1 SGHRS, CDR2 YFSETQ. Trimming took off 0 bases at V and 1 base at J, with 16 bases between the two ends. This CDR3 spans 18 amino acids. The CDR3 loop is CASSLASRTGWNTGELFF. For the CDR3, the DNA is TGCGCCAGCAGCTTGGCCTCGAGAACGGGATGGAACACCGGGGAGCTGTTTTTT.

The rearrangement joins TRBV2 to TRBJ1-1; D not certain. The CDR3 runs to 13 residues. V lost 2 bases to trimming and J lost 1 base, with 5 bases between them. CDR1 and CDR2 (germline): SNHLY, FYNNEI. The CDR3 DNA sequence: TGTGCCAGCAGTGAAAACAGGAACACTGAAGCTTTCTTT. This sequence encodes CASSENRNTEAFF.

This clone was recorded many times. The chain employs TRBV7-8 and TRBJ1-5; no clear D. Deletions cut 8 bases from V and 0 bases from J, with 17 bases between. The V gene's germline CDR1 is SGHVS and CDR2 FQNEAQ. The CDR3 has 16 residues. The CDR3 sequence: CASSTTGPYSNQPQHF. The DNA for the CDR3 is TGTGCCAGCTCTACGACCGGGCCGTATAGCAATCAGCCCCAGCATTTT.

The chain is built from TRBV5-1 and TRBJ1-1, with 9 bases fitting TRBD1. The CDR3 contains 14 residues. V was pared by 3 bases and J by 1 base, with 1 base of the junction left unmatched. CDR1 is SGHRS, CDR2 YFSETQ, per germline. This CDR3 reads CASSSGQGNTEAFF. CDR3 sequence (DNA): TGCGCCAGCAGCTCGGGACAGGGGAACACTGAAGCTTTCTTT.

The chain carries TRBV7-8 and TRBJ2-1, with 12 bases identical to TRBD1. In germline, CDR1 is SGHVS, CDR2 FQNEAQ. The CDR3 runs to 15 residues. V lost 6 bases, J lost 8 bases, and 8 bases stayed unmatched. CDR3 region: CASRNPGQGAHEQFF. The CDR3 DNA reads TGTGCCAGCAGGAATCCGGGACAGGGGGCTCATGAGCAGTTCTTC.

This rearrangement joins TRBV11-2 to TRBJ2-1, with TRBD1 identical over 7 bases. Germline CDR1 is SGHAT and CDR2 is FQNNGV. The CDR3 sequence is 15 residues long. V lost 5 bases, J lost 4 bases, and 8 bases stayed unmatched. CDR3 DNA: TGTGCCAGCAGCCTGGGACAGAGGGGGTACAATGAGCAGTTCTTC. This sequence encodes CASSLGQRGYNEQFF.